The clone carrying this T cell receptor (beta chain) was counted ten times or more. Its antigen is still unknown. The CDR3 runs 14 residues. V lost 0 bases and J 4 bases, leaving 7 bases between the germline ends. CDR1 and CDR2 (germline): WSHSY, SAAADI. The data were taken from a study of human T cells and chemical hapten exposure. Across the whole study: Patch tests put 0.01% DPC on the upper back, and the results were checked at 6 days. Study-level findings and limits: TCRs at a frequency above 1 in 1000 stayed unchanged with DPC sensitization.

Time point in this sample: pre-sensitization, week 0. As to treatment: therapeutic diphenylcyclopropenone sensitization with weekly scalp DPC. Total RNA came from unfractionated whole blood. Individual cDNA molecules (in the library) carried attached unique molecular identifiers. MiXCR, applied by TCRdb to the RACE reads, yields one record per CDR3 protein. Counted here are some 300,000 distinct CDR3 sequences, about 5% occurring once; the ten biggest clones make up over 7%. J is TRBJ2-1 and V is TRBV10-2; D remains ambiguous. The input for sequencing was whole blood, taken in connection with sensitization to the hapten diphenylcyclopropenone (DPC). This clonotype originated in a woman younger than 35 with alopecia areata. Some clones in this sample may be carry-over from other donors' samples. CDR3 in amino acids: CASSESTDYNEQFF. The CDR3, as DNA: TGCGCCAGCAGTGAGTCAACAGATTACAATGAGCAGTTCTTC.